The 32 T cell receptor beta chains below were found in one sample sequenced in a study of blood T cell repertoires in COVID-19. Sequenced by immunoSEQ multiplex PCR; TCRdb stores in-frame clones only, minus some. This table has 100,000 to 150,000 clones, about 87% appearing once. Sequenced material: peripheral blood. These receptors were collected from a man aged 50-59 years with acute or convalescent COVID-19.

In DNA, the CDR3 is TGTGCCAGCAGTGGGACAGGGGGCATCTATGGCTACACCTTC. Translation: CASSGTGGIYGYTF. The V call is TRBV2, the J call TRBJ1-2; 11 nucleotides agree with TRBD1. Germline V gene data show CDR1 as SNHLY and CDR2 as FYNNEI. V lost 4 bases to trimming and J lost 4 bases; unmatched junction nucleotides: 2. This CDR3 region has 14 residues.

The V call is TRBV2, the J call TRBJ1-2, with TRBD1 identical over 7 bases. Germline V CDR1 and CDR2: SNHLY, FYNNEI. This CDR3 has 14 residues. With 9 bases clipped from V and 2 bases from J, the junction kept 9 bases outside the gene matches. CDR3 residues: CASARQGENYGYTF. For the CDR3, the DNA is TGTGCCAGTGCCCGACAGGGTGAAAACTATGGCTACACCTTC.

J is TRBJ2-5 and V is TRBV7-6; unclear D gene. The germline CDR1 and CDR2 sequences are SGHVS and FNYEAQ. V shed 0 bases and J shed 2 bases, with 4 bases lying between them. The CDR3 consists of 13 residues. In DNA form, the CDR3 reads TGTGCCAGCAGCTTAGCGCGGCAAGAGACCCAGTACTTC. It yields the protein CASSLARQETQYF. Drawing the rest from reference TRBV7-6 and TRBJ2-5, the complete variable domain is GAGVSQSPRYKVTKRGQDVALRCDPISGHVSLYWYRQALGQGPEFLTYFNYEAQQDKSGLPNDRFSAERPEGSISTLTIQRTEQRDSAMYRCASSLARQETQYFGPGTRLLVL.

The rearrangement joins TRBV7-2 to TRBJ2-2; the match to TRBD2 covers 7 bases. Per the germline V gene, CDR1 is SGHTA and CDR2 is FQGNSA. The CDR3 runs to 15 residues. V lost 3 bases to trimming and J lost 0 bases; unmatched junction nucleotides: 1. This CDR3 reads CASSLGTTNTGELFF. Written as DNA, the CDR3 is TGTGCCAGCAGCTTGGGGACTACGAACACCGGGGAGCTGTTTTTT.

The chain is built from TRBV2 and TRBJ1-2; D is possibly TRBD1 (5 bases). V was clipped by 4 bases and J by 3 bases, with 12 bases between them. The CDR3 runs 14 residues. CDR1 SNHLY and CDR2 FYNNEI come from the germline V gene. The CDR3 DNA follows: TGTGCCAGCAGTGGGCAGGGCGCATACTATGGCTACACCTTC. This encodes CASSGQGAYYGYTF.

V gene TRBV5-1 combines with J gene TRBJ1-2; TRBD1 is a possible D gene (5 bases). V was pared by 4 bases and J by 2 bases, with 12 bases between. CDR3 size: 14 residues. Germline V gives CDR1 SGHRS, CDR2 YFSETQ. The CDR3 region has the DNA TGCGCCAGCAGCGATGGGCCAGGGAACTATGGCTACACCTTC. Amino acids: CASSDGPGNYGYTF.

This chain uses TRBV7-3 with TRBJ2-3; possible D gene TRBD1, 6 bases. Trimming removed 2 bases at V and 4 bases at J, with 7 bases between. CDR3 length: 13 residues. CDR1 and CDR2 (germline): SGHTA, FQGTGA. DNA for the CDR3: TGTGCCAGCAGCTTACAGGGGCCAGATACGCAGTATTTT. It encodes CASSLQGPDTQYF.

The chain is built from TRBV15 and TRBJ2-6, with D uncertain. Germline V gives CDR1 LNHNV, CDR2 YYDKDF (reference sequence). Trimming shortened V by 5 bases and J by 0 bases, and 2 bases separated the two germline ends. CDR3 length equals 13 residues. This chain's CDR3 is CATSLSGANVLTF. CDR3 nucleotides: TGTGCCACCAGCCTCTCTGGGGCCAACGTCCTGACTTTC.

The chain has TRBV6-6 and TRBJ2-7, with TRBD1 matching over 7 bases. This CDR3 contains 13 residues. Germline trimming cut 6 bases from V and 5 bases from J; bases unmatched to any gene: 7. Germline V gene sequence: CDR1 MNHNY, CDR2 SVGAGI (reference sequence). The CDR3 nucleotides are TGTGCCAGCAGCGAACAGGGGAGTAACGAGCAGTACTTC. It specifies CASSEQGSNEQYF.

This chain links TRBV3-1 (or the pseudogene TRBV3-2) with TRBJ1-1, with TRBD1 as a possible D gene (6 bases). Germline assignment: CDR1 LGHDT and CDR2 YNNKEL (reference sequence). V shed 6 bases and J shed 4 bases, with 12 bases lying between them. The CDR3 covers 13 residues. The CDR3 sequence is CASRQGGGTEAFF. CDR3 DNA: TGTGCCAGCAGACAGGGCGGGGGCACTGAAGCTTTCTTT.

The chain has TRBV2 and TRBJ2-1; TRBD2 matches 9 bases. V lost 6 bases to trimming and J lost 7 bases; unmatched junction nucleotides: 13. The CDR3 is 16 amino acids. Germline-derived CDR1 and CDR2 are SNHLY and FYNNEI. The chain's CDR3 is CASRPQTGLAGNEQFF. In DNA, the CDR3 is TGTGCCAGCAGGCCCCAAACTGGCCTAGCGGGGAATGAGCAGTTCTTC.

V and J are TRBV5-1 and TRBJ2-6; TRBD1 agrees at 8 bases. CDR1 is SGHRS and CDR2 is YFSETQ in the germline V gene. J gave up 0 bases and V 0 bases, and 5 bases lay outside the gene matches. CDR3 length: 18 residues. CDR3 residues: CASSLGTGRTSGANVLTF. The CDR3 bases are TGCGCCAGCAGCTTGGGGACAGGGAGAACCTCTGGGGCCAACGTCCTGACTTTC.

The chain has TRBV11-2 and TRBJ1-4; D call uncertain. CDR1 is SGHAT, CDR2 FQNNGV, per germline. This CDR3 region has 13 residues. V was shortened by 3 bases and J by 5 bases, with 7 bases between the two germline ends. The CDR3 loop reads CASSFSPNEKLFF. CDR3 coding DNA: TGTGCCAGCAGCTTCAGTCCAAATGAAAAACTGTTTTTT.

This clone showed up just once. This rearrangement joins TRBV18 to TRBJ1-4; no firm D call. The germline gives CDR1 KGHSH, CDR2 LQKENI. The CDR3 has 13 amino acids. V lost 4 bases, J lost 5 bases, and 8 bases lay in between. CDR3 in amino acids: CASSREGNEKLFF. The CDR3 DNA is TGTGCCAGCTCACGGGAGGGAAATGAAAAACTGTTTTTT. Full variable domain (missing parts from reference TRBV18 and TRBJ1-4): NAGVMQNPRHLVRRRGQEARLRCSPMKGHSHVYWYRQLPEEGLKFMVYLQKENIIDESGMPKERFSAEFPKEGPSILRIQQVVRGDSAAYFCASSREGNEKLFFGSGTQLSVL.

V gene TRBV2 combines with J gene TRBJ2-7; no reliable D call. CDR1 is SNHLY, CDR2 FYNNEI, per germline. Trimming removed 7 bases at V and 2 bases at J, with 9 bases between. CDR3 length equals 12 residues. The CDR3 DNA reads TGTGCCAGCAAACCGAGAGCCTACGAGCAGTACTTC. It translates to CASKPRAYEQYF.

The chain uses TRBV3-1 (or the pseudogene TRBV3-2) and TRBJ1-2; D might be TRBD1 (5 bases). V was cut by 3 bases and J by 5 bases, with 13 bases left in between. Germline CDR1 reads LGHDT; CDR2 reads YNNKEL (reference sequence). This CDR3 contains 14 residues. CDR3 coding DNA: TGTGCCAGCAGCCAGGGGGGGACTCGGTATGGCTACACCTTC. It codes for CASSQGGTRYGYTF.

This sequence joins TRBV23-1 and TRBJ2-7; TRBD2 agrees at 9 bases. TRBV23-1 is annotated as an ORF whose role is uncertain. The CDR3 runs to 18 residues. J was trimmed by 0 bases and V by 0 bases; bases with no gene match: 9. CDR3 in amino acids: CASSQSKRASGVSYEQYF. In DNA form, the CDR3 reads TGCGCCAGCAGTCAATCGAAGAGGGCTAGCGGGGTCTCCTACGAGCAGTACTTC.

The chain uses TRBV5-1 and TRBJ2-1, with 10 bases identical to TRBD2. CDR3 length: 15 residues. Per germline, CDR1 SGHRS and CDR2 YFSETQ. V shed 0 bases and J 5 bases; nucleotides not matched to a gene: 2. The CDR3 DNA follows: TGCGCCAGCAGCTTGGTAACTAGCGGGAACAATGAGCAGTTCTTC. Translating it yields CASSLVTSGNNEQFF.

The chain links TRBV6-5 to TRBJ2-3; D possibly corresponds to TRBD1 (5 bases). Trimming removed 5 bases at V and 9 bases at J, with 12 bases between. The CDR3 loop spans 12 amino acids. Germline-derived CDR1 and CDR2 are MNHEY and SVGAGI. The CDR3 loop reads CASSNLQGTQYF. The DNA for the CDR3 is TGTGCCAGCAGTAACCTTCAGGGCACGCAGTATTTT.

This chain links TRBV28 with TRBJ2-1; D possibly corresponds to TRBD1 (6 bases). CDR3 size: 15 residues. The germline V and J ends were trimmed by 2 bases and 7 bases, with 15 bases remaining between them. Germline-derived CDR1 and CDR2 are MDHEN and SYDVKM. DNA of the CDR3: TGTGCCAGCAGTTTAACGTTTGGGGGCGTAAATGAGCAGTTCTTC. Amino acids: CASSLTFGGVNEQFF.

The chain couples TRBV7-2 to TRBJ1-2; TRBD1 matches at 10 bases. The length of the CDR3 is 17 residues. In germline, CDR1 is SGHTA, CDR2 FQGNSA. The ends lost 3 bases at V and 1 base at J; junction bases unmatched: 8. DNA for the CDR3: TGTGCCAGCAGCTTCAGGAGACAGGGGGCAAGTAACTATGGCTACACCTTC. This translates into CASSFRRQGASNYGYTF.

The chain employs TRBV5-1 and TRBJ1-1; possibly TRBD1 for D (5 bases). This CDR3 has 13 amino acids. V was clipped by 0 bases and J by 4 bases, with 7 bases between them. Germline V gene lookup returns CDR1 SGHRS and CDR2 YFSETQ. The DNA for the CDR3 is TGCGCCAGCAGCTTGGACCAGGGCACTGAAGCTTTCTTT. Amino acids: CASSLDQGTEAFF.

This chain connects TRBV19 to TRBJ1-1; 10 bases are a match to TRBD1. The CDR3 contains 14 residues. V trimming: 7 bases; J trimming: 5 bases; junction bases outside the gene matches: 7. Per germline, CDR1 LNHDA and CDR2 SQIVND (reference sequence). The CDR3 is CASNRQGARTEAFF. The CDR3 DNA reads TGTGCCAGTAACAGACAGGGGGCTCGGACTGAAGCTTTCTTT.

The chain's CDR3 is CASSTRQGVDYGYTF. CDR3 DNA sequence: TGTGCCAGCAGTACCCGACAGGGCGTCGATTATGGCTACACCTTC. The V gene is TRBV6-6, the J gene TRBJ1-2, with 7 bases matching TRBD1. V gave up 5 bases and J gave up 5 bases; unmatched junction bases: 11. Germline loops: CDR1 MNHNY, CDR2 SVGAGI (reference sequence). This CDR3 has 15 residues.

The chain is built from TRBV5-8 and TRBJ2-2; 12 bases are shared with TRBD2. Germline values: CDR1 SGHTS, CDR2 YDEGEE. V dropped 3 bases and J dropped 3; count of bases not matched to a gene: 6. This CDR3 spans 17 amino acids. DNA for the CDR3: TGTGCCAGCAGCTGGGGACTAGCGGGTCGTTACACCGGGGAGCTGTTTTTT. Translating gives CASSWGLAGRYTGELFF.

A remark on this clone: Relative to the germline gene, one junction end is altered; a read error may explain this. The V gene is TRBV18, the J gene TRBJ1-5; TRBD1 aligns across 8 bases. The CDR3 runs 16 residues. From germline, CDR1 is KGHSH and CDR2 LQKENI. In DNA form, the CDR3 reads TGTGCCAGCTCACCAGGGACAGGCCAATCAGCCCCAGCATTCACATTT. This encodes CASSPGTGQSAPAFTF.

This clone has more than one count but fewer than ten. This chain links TRBV6-5 with TRBJ1-6; no reliable D call. The V and J ends lost 5 bases and 9 bases respectively, with 5 bases between them. Per the germline V gene, CDR1 is MNHEY and CDR2 is SVGAGI. The CDR3 has 11 residues. The CDR3: CASSNGSPLHF. The CDR3 nucleotides read TGTGCCAGCAGTAACGGTTCACCCCTCCACTTT.

V and J are TRBV7-9 and TRBJ1-5, with 8 bases aligning to TRBD1. This CDR3 comprises 15 residues. The germline V gene encodes CDR1 SEHNR and CDR2 FQNEAQ (reference sequence). V was clipped by 1 base and J by 6 bases; unmatched bases: 5. The CDR3 sequence is CASSLGQGAGQPQHF. CDR3 DNA sequence: TGTGCCAGCAGCTTAGGGCAGGGGGCTGGTCAGCCCCAGCATTTT.

V is TRBV9 and J is TRBJ2-1; TRBD2 aligns across 7 bases. Per germline, CDR1 SGDLS and CDR2 YYNGEE. The V and J ends lost 0 bases and 10 bases, in that order; junction bases with no gene match: 7. The length of the CDR3 is 14 residues. The DNA for the CDR3 is TGTGCCAGCAGCGTAGTGTATTCGGGGGGAGAGCAGTTCTTC. It specifies CASSVVYSGGEQFF.

V usage is TRBV5-4 and J usage is TRBJ1-2; 8 bases are shared with TRBD1. The germline V gene encodes CDR1 SGHNT and CDR2 YYREEE (reference sequence). CDR3 length equals 14 residues. V lost 0 bases and J lost 6; bases outside the gene matches: 4. In DNA form, the CDR3 reads TGTGCCAGCAGCTTGGGGACAGGGTCCAATGGCTACACCTTC. Amino acid sequence: CASSLGTGSNGYTF.

This clone has just one count. The V gene is TRBV19, the J gene TRBJ2-7, with 7 bases aligning to TRBD2. From germline, CDR1 is LNHDA and CDR2 SQIVND (reference sequence). The CDR3 runs 15 residues. J lost 7 bases, V lost 4 bases, and 13 bases had no gene match. CDR3 sequence: CASSKNAGVREEQYF. CDR3 in DNA: TGTGCCAGTAGTAAAAATGCGGGGGTGCGTGAGGAGCAGTACTTC.

The chain is built from TRBV20-1 and TRBJ1-3, with 12 bases identical to TRBD1. Germline lookup yields CDR1 DFQATT and CDR2 SNEGSKA (reference sequence). The CDR3 loop spans 16 amino acids. V dropped 3 bases and J dropped 5; count of bases not matched to a gene: 8. CDR3 region: CSASSSGTGGRNTIYF. CDR3 in DNA: TGCAGTGCTAGTTCCTCCGGGACAGGGGGCCGAAACACCATATATTTT.